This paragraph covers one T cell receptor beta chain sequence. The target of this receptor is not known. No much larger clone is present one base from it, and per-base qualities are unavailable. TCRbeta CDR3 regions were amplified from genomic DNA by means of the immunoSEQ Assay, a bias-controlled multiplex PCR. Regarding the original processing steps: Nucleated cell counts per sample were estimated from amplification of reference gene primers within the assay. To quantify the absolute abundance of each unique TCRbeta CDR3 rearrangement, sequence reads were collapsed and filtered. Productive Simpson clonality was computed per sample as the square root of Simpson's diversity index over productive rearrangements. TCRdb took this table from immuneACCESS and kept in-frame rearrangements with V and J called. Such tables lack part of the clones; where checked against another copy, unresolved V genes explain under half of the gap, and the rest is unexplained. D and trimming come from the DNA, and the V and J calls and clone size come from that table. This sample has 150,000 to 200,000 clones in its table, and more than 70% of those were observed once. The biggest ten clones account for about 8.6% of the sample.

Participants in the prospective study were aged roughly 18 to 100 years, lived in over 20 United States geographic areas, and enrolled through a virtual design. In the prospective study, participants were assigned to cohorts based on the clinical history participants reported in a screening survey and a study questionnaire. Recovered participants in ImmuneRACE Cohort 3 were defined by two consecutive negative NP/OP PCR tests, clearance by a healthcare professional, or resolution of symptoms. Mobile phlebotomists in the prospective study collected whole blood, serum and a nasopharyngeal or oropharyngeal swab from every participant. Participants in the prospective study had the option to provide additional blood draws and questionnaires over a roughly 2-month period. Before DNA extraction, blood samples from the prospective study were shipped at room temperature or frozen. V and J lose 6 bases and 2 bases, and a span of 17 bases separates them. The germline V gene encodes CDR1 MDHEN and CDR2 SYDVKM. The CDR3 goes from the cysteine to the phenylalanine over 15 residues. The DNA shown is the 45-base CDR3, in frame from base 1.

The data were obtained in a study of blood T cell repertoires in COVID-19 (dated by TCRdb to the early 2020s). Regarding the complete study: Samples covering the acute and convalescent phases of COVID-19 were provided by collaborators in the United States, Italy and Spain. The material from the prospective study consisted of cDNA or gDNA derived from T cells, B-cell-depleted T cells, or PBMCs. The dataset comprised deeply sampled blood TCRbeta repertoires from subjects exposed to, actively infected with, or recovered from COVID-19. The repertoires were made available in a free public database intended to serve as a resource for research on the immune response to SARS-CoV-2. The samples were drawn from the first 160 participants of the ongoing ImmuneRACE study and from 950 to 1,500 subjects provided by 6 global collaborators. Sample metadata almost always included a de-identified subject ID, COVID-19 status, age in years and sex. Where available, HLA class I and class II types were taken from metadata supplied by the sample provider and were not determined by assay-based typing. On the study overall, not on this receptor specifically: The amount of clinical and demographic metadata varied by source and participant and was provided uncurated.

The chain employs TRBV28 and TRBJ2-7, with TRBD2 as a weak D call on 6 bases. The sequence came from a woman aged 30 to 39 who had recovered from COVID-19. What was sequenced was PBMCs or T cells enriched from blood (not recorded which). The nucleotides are TGTGCCAGCAGACCTCCCCGAGGAGGGACCTACGAGCAGTACTTC. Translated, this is CASRPPRGGTYEQYF. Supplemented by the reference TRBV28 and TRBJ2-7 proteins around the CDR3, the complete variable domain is DVKVTQSSRYLVKRTGEKVFLECVQDMDHENMFWYRQDPGLGLRLIYFSYDVKMKEKGDIPEGYSVSREKKERFSLILESASTNQTSMYLCASRPPRGGTYEQYFGPGTRLTVT.